This T cell receptor beta chain stems from a study of cytomegalovirus exposure and HLA in healthy donors. CDR1 and CDR2 from the germline V gene are SNHLY and FYNNEI. Trimming pared 2 bases from V and 2 bases from J, leaving 16 bases between. The CDR3 runs 17 residues. The PCR made use of 60 Vbeta and 13 Jbeta primers. Method: immunoSEQ multiplex PCR; TCRdb's copy keeps in-frame clones and lacks some. Among about 190,000 clones listed, roughly 80% were seen once. This TCR was sampled from a man aged 35 to 55 in good health and CMV-seropositive. Sequencing input: PBMCs. This chain joins TRBV2 and TRBJ2-4; D perhaps matches TRBD2 (5 bases). CDR3 amino acids: CASSETLALATKNIQYF. CDR3 DNA: TGTGCCAGCAGTGAAACACTGGCCCTAGCTACCAAAAACATTCAGTACTTC.